A selection of T cell receptor beta chains follows, all from one sample in a study of CD8 T cells in ankylosing spondylitis. One entry per CDR3 protein results from TCRdb running MiXCR on the 5' RACE reads. The sample lists a few hundred thousand distinct CDR3 sequences, under 30% occurring once. The sequencing input was blood, either unsorted or a sorted T cell fraction (not recorded which). Every receptor here comes from a male donor with ankylosing spondylitis or in good health (not recorded which). CDR3s include the opening cysteine and the closing phenylalanine or tryptophan. A D gene is named only where the DNA matches it firmly. Rows give clone size only sometimes, using once, few, many, or a class for an expanded clone.

D gene	V gene	clone size	J gene	CDR3 DNA	CDR3 protein
TRBD1	TRBV29-1	few	TRBJ2-2	TGCAGCGTTGAAGATATTCGGGACAGGTCGGGCGGGGAGCTGTTTTTT	CSVEDIRDRSGGELFF
NA	TRBV20-1	once	TRBJ2-7	TGCAGTGCAGCCCCCCAGGACTACGAGCAGTACTTC	CSAAPQDYEQYF
NA	TRBV3-1	many	TRBJ2-5	TGTGCCAGCAGCCGCTGGACGGAAAAAGAGACCCAGTACTTC	CASSRWTEKETQYF
TRBD2	TRBV5-1	many	TRBJ2-1	TGCGCCAGCAGCCCTAGCGGGGGGGTTTCCTACAATGAGCAGTTCTTC	CASSPSGGVSYNEQFF
NA	TRBV6-5	many	TRBJ2-5	TGTGCCAGCAGTCGGGACCAAGAGACCCAGTACTTC	CASSRDQETQYF
TRBD1	TRBV24-1	NA	TRBJ2-2	TGTGCCACCAGTGTCCTGGACAGGGGTACCGGGGAGCTGTTTTTT	CATSVLDRGTGELFF
NA	TRBV20-1	many	TRBJ2-3	TGCAGTGCTAGAGAGCCGAGGTTAACAGATACGCAGTATTTT	CSAREPRLTDTQYF
NA	TRBV10-3	many	TRBJ1-2	TGTGCCATCACGGACAGCCTCTATGGCTACACCTTC	CAITDSLYGYTF
TRBD1	TRBV12-3/TRBV12-4	NA	TRBJ2-7	TGTGCCAGCAGTTCCAACAGGGGATTCCCCGAGCAGTACTTC	CASSSNRGFPEQYF
NA	TRBV6-1	many	TRBJ1-2	TGTGCCAGCAGTCCAAGGGAGAACTATGGCTACACCTTC	CASSPRENYGYTF
TRBD2	TRBV4-2	many	TRBJ2-7	TGTGCCAGCAGCCCGCAAGAGGGACTAGCGGGGATAAACGAGCAGTACTTC	CASSPQEGLAGINEQYF
NA	TRBV5-1	many	TRBJ1-4	TGCGCCAGCAGCTTGTCCTACAGGGAAAAACTGTTTTTT	CASSLSYREKLFF
TRBD1	TRBV6-1	many	TRBJ2-2	TGTGCCAGTAGGACAGGGGGCCGCGGGGAGCTGTTTTTT	CASRTGGRGELFF
NA	TRBV10-3	few	TRBJ2-5	TGTGCCATCAGTGACCCTCTCATCGCTGAGACCCAGTACTTC	CAISDPLIAETQYF
NA	TRBV11-2	NA	TRBJ2-4	TGTGCCAGCTCCAGGGATGTGAACATTCAGTACTTC	CASSRDVNIQYF
NA	TRBV12-3/TRBV12-4	NA	TRBJ1-1	TGTGCCAGCACTTCGACGAGCAAGGCTTTCTTT	CASTSTSKAFF
NA	TRBV12-3/TRBV12-4	many	TRBJ2-5	TGTGCCAGCAGTCGGACAGACCAAGAGACCCAGTACTTC	CASSRTDQETQYF
TRBD2	TRBV12-3/TRBV12-4	many	TRBJ2-2	TGTGCCAGCAGTCCCCGAGCGGGGGGGCCCACCGGGGAGCTGTTTTTT	CASSPRAGGPTGELFF
NA	TRBV20-1	few	TRBJ2-7	TGCAGTGCTAGGGGCCCAGGGGGGCTCAACGAGCAGTACTTC	CSARGPGGLNEQYF
NA	TRBV20-1	NA	TRBJ1-1	TGCAGTGCTAGTGGGGCGGGCACTGAAGCTTTCTTT	CSASGAGTEAFF
NA	TRBV30	NA	TRBJ1-2	TGTGCCTGGAGTGGGGGCTCGGTTGGCTACACCTTC	CAWSGGSVGYTF
NA	TRBV5-1	few	TRBJ2-7	TGCGCCAGCAGGGCAACATGGGAAGGCGAGCAGTACTTC	CASRATWEGEQYF
NA	TRBV6-1	NA	TRBJ2-7	TGTGCCAGCAGATCGACAGCTACCTCCTACGAGCAGTACTTC	CASRSTATSYEQYF
TRBD2	TRBV20-1	NA	TRBJ2-4	TGCAGTGCTAGCGGTCTAGCGGAGAGTATTCAGTACTTC	CSASGLAESIQYF
TRBD1	TRBV5-6	many	TRBJ2-3	TGTGCCAGCAGCGACAGGGATAGGTATTTT	CASSDRDRYF
TRBD1	TRBV29-1	many	TRBJ2-5	TGCAGCGTCCACCCGGGACAGGGGGATGCGGAGACCCAGTACTTC	CSVHPGQGDAETQYF
TRBD1	TRBV18	NA	TRBJ2-1	TGTGCCAGCTCACCACGGACGGGACAGGGTGCTTCCGGTGAGCAGTTCTTC	CASSPRTGQGASGEQFF
NA	TRBV5-1	NA	TRBJ1-1	TGCGCCAGCAGACCTCAGGGAAGGGCTGAAGCTTTCTTT	CASRPQGRAEAFF
TRBD1	TRBV5-1	NA	TRBJ2-7	TGCGCCAGCGGGCCGGGACAGGGAGTCTACGAGCAGTACTTC	CASGPGQGVYEQYF
NA	TRBV20-1	NA	TRBJ2-1	TGCAGTGCTAGAGCTTGGCGTAGGCTCCTCTACAATGAGCAGTTCTTC	CSARAWRRLLYNEQFF
NA	TRBV20-1	many	TRBJ1-5	TGCAGTGCCCAGGACGGTAGCAATCAGCCCCAGCATTTT	CSAQDGSNQPQHF
TRBD1	TRBV20-1	many	TRBJ2-7	TGCAGTGCGCCGGACAGGGGGGACGAGCAGTACTTC	CSAPDRGDEQYF
TRBD1	TRBV20-1	few	TRBJ2-7	TGCAGTGCTAGAGACGGACAGGGGAGCTCCTACGAGCAGTACTTC	CSARDGQGSSYEQYF
TRBD1	TRBV12-3/TRBV12-4	many	TRBJ1-1	TGTGCCAGCACCTTAGCAGGGGGGCCAAACACTGAAGCTTTCTTT	CASTLAGGPNTEAFF
NA	TRBV5-1	few	TRBJ2-7	TGCGCCAGCAGCTTGGATTACTACGAGCAGTACTTC	CASSLDYYEQYF
NA	TRBV6-5	few	TRBJ1-2	TGTGCCAGCGTTGACAGTAACTATGGCTACACCTTC	CASVDSNYGYTF
TRBD1	TRBV19	NA	TRBJ2-5	TGTCCCAGTAGTATCCAGACAGGGACAGTCCGGGAGACCCAGTACTTC	CPSSIQTGTVRETQYF
NA	TRBV20-1	NA	TRBJ1-6	TGCAGTCCTTGGGGGGTAGATTCACCCCTCCACTTT	CSPWGVDSPLHF
NA	TRBV20-1	few	TRBJ1-1	TGCAGTGCTACCCTAGGACACCTGAACACTGAAGCTTTCTTT	CSATLGHLNTEAFF
NA	TRBV5-6	NA	TRBJ2-7	TGTGCCAGCAGATCGGACCTCTCCTACGAGCAGTACTTC	CASRSDLSYEQYF
NA	TRBV6-1	NA	TRBJ2-6	TGTGCCAGCAGGTCACCCTCAGGGACTGGGGCCAACGTCCTGACTTTC	CASRSPSGTGANVLTF
TRBD1	TRBV20-1	few	TRBJ2-1	TGCAGTGCCCACGGGACAGGGGGTCGGAATGAGCAGTTCTTC	CSAHGTGGRNEQFF
NA	TRBV7-8	few	TRBJ2-3	TGTGCCAGCAGATTGGGACACCTCACAGATACGCAGTATTTT	CASRLGHLTDTQYF
NA	TRBV14	NA	TRBJ2-7	TGTGCCAGCAGCCAACGGGGAGGAGGGACAACGTCCTACGAGCAGTACTTC	CASSQRGGGTTSYEQYF
NA	TRBV29-1	many	TRBJ1-2	TGCAGCGCTGGAGGAGGGAGTGATGGCTACACCTTC	CSAGGGSDGYTF
NA	TRBV10-3	NA	TRBJ2-5	TGTGCCATCAGTGGGAAGGGGACTGTAGAGACCCAGTACTTC	CAISGKGTVETQYF
NA	TRBV5-1	many	TRBJ1-2	TGCGCCAGCGGTCCGGGAGGCTATGGCTACACCTTC	CASGPGGYGYTF
NA	TRBV20-1	NA	TRBJ2-1	TGCAGTGCTGAAACAGGGTCCTTTAGCTCCTACAATGAGCAGTTCTTC	CSAETGSFSSYNEQFF
NA	TRBV4-1	many	TRBJ1-1	TGCGCCAGCAGCTCCCAGGGGAAGAACACTGAAGCTTTCTTT	CASSSQGKNTEAFF
TRBD1	TRBV4-1	many	TRBJ1-1	TGCGCCAGCAGCCAGGCGGACAGGGCGAGCACTGAAGCTTTCTTT	CASSQADRASTEAFF
NA	TRBV6-5	few	TRBJ1-1	TGTGCCAGCGCGCGGAACACTGAAGCTTTCTTT	CASARNTEAFF